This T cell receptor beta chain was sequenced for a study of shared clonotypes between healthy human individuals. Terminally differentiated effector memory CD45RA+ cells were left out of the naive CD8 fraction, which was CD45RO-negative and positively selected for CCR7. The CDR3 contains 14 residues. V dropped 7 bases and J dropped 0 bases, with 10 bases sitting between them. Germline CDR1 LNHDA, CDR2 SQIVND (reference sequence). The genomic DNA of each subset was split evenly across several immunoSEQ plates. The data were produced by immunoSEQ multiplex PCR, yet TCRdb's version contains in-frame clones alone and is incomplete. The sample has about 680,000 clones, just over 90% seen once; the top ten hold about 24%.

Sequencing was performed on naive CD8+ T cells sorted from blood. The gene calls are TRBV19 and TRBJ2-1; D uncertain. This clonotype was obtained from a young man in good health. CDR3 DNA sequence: TGTGCCAGTATCGGTGGGTTCTCCTACAATGAGCAGTTCTTC. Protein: CASIGGFSYNEQFF.